Below are 22 T cell receptor beta chains sequenced from a single sample in a study of T cell changes during pregnancy in multiple sclerosis. Using immunoSEQ multiplex PCR, the repertoire was profiled, and TCRdb retains in-frame clones only, with some absent. The repertoire holds 40,000 to 60,000 clones, about nine tenths seen once, with 9.5% to 13% in the top ten. The input for sequencing was CD8+ T cells from peripheral blood mononuclear cells, taken after pregnancy. The receptors were sampled from a female donor with multiple sclerosis, enrolled in a pregnancy study.

This clone occurred a few times. The chain has TRBV4-2 and TRBJ2-3, with 9 positions matching TRBD2. The germline CDR1 and CDR2 sequences are LGHNA and YNFKEQ. The CDR3 loop spans 14 amino acids. The V and J ends lost 5 bases and 4 bases, in that order; junction bases with no gene match: 4. The DNA for the CDR3 is TGTGCCAGCAGCTTGACTAGCGGCCCAGATACGCAGTATTTT. As protein: CASSLTSGPDTQYF.

This clone was seen repeatedly, ten times or more. For the CDR3, the DNA is TGTGCCAGTAGTATTTCTCTGGGACAGGGGACCGGGGAAGCTTTCTTT. This encodes CASSISLGQGTGEAFF. The genes are TRBV19 and TRBJ1-1, with 10 positions matching TRBD1. The J segment lost 8 bases and the V segment lost 3 bases, leaving 12 bases of the junction unmatched. Germline V CDR1 and CDR2: LNHDA, SQIVND (reference sequence). The CDR3 has 16 amino acids. The full variable domain, in which reference TRBV19 and TRBJ1-1 provide the parts outside the CDR3, is DGGITQSPKYLFRKEGQNVTLSCEQNLNHDAMYWYRQDPGQGLRLIYYSQIVNDFQKGDIAEGYSVSREKKESFPLTVTSAQKNPTAFYLCASSISLGQGTGEAFFGQGTRLTVV.

The chain recombines TRBV6-5 with TRBJ1-1; D is unclear. The CDR3 runs to 12 residues. The V end lost 0 bases, the J end lost 11 bases, and 10 bases lay between the germline ends. The V gene's germline CDR1 is MNHEY and CDR2 SVGAGI. The CDR3 sequence: CASSYSSLPAFF. CDR3 coding DNA: TGTGCCAGCAGTTACTCAAGCCTTCCGGCTTTCTTT.

V is TRBV7-8 and J is TRBJ2-3; 13 nucleotides agree with TRBD2. The CDR3 loop spans 17 amino acids. Germline V gene data show CDR1 as SGHVS and CDR2 as FQNEAQ. After removal of 5 bases from V and 4 bases from J, the junction contained 9 bases not matched to a gene. The DNA of the CDR3 is TGTGCCAGCAGCCCTCCTCGACTAGCGGGGGGCTCAGATACGCAGTATTTT. This translates into CASSPPRLAGGSDTQYF. The full variable domain, rest sourced from reference TRBV7-8 and TRBJ2-3, is GAGVSQSPRYKVAKRGQDVALRCDPISGHVSLFWYQQALGQGPEFLTYFQNEAQLDKSGLPSDRFFAERPEGSVSTLKIQRTQQEDSAVYLCASSPPRLAGGSDTQYFGPGTRLTVL.

The rearrangement joins TRBV27 to TRBJ1-5; maybe TRBD1 (6 bases). V was cut by 2 bases and J by 3 bases, with 14 bases left in between. The CDR3 loop spans 16 amino acids. Germline CDR1 is MNHEY and CDR2 is SMNVEV (reference sequence). Here the CDR3 reads CASSLGPGAANQPQHF. The CDR3 bases are TGTGCCAGCAGTTTAGGCCCAGGGGCGGCCAATCAGCCCCAGCATTTT.

The chain has TRBV6-5 and TRBJ2-5; unclear D gene. The length of the CDR3 is 13 residues. Trimming stripped 5 bases from V and 3 bases from J, with 10 bases between. The germline gives CDR1 MNHEY, CDR2 SVGAGI. The CDR3 DNA is TGTGCCAGCAGTCCCTTCCCAGAAGAGACCCAGTACTTC. Encoded protein: CASSPFPEETQYF.

The chain is built from TRBV5-1 and TRBJ1-1; the match to TRBD1 covers 7 bases. V gave up 2 bases and J gave up 5 bases; unmatched junction bases: 6. The CDR3 extends over 14 amino acids. The germline gives CDR1 SGHRS, CDR2 YFSETQ. CDR3 nucleotide sequence: TGCGCCAGCAGCTTCGACAGGGTAAAAACTGAAGCTTTCTTT. This encodes CASSFDRVKTEAFF.

The chain joins TRBV7-2 to TRBJ2-1, with a tentative D call TRBD1 (6 bases). The CDR3 is made up of 13 amino acids. The germline V gene has CDR1 SGHTA and CDR2 FQGNSA. Trimming took off 0 bases at V and 7 bases at J, with 7 bases between the two ends. CDR3 amino acids: CASSLARGNEQFF. In DNA form, the CDR3 reads TGTGCCAGCAGCTTAGCGAGGGGGAATGAGCAGTTCTTC. Complete variable domain (other parts from reference TRBV7-2 and TRBJ2-1): GAGVSQSPSNKVTEKGKDVELRCDPISGHTALYWYRQSLGQGLEFLIYFQGNSAPDKSGLPSDRFSAERTGGSVSTLTIQRTQQEDSAVYLCASSLARGNEQFFGPGTRLTVL.

This chain joins TRBV27 and TRBJ1-1; weak D call: TRBD1 (6 bases). Germline CDR1 reads MNHEY; CDR2 reads SMNVEV (reference sequence). V was shortened by 2 bases and J by 1 base, with 20 bases between the two germline ends. This CDR3 has 18 residues. The CDR3 here is CASSLIPQGTWENTEAFF. The CDR3 bases are TGTGCCAGCAGTTTAATACCACAGGGAACTTGGGAGAACACTGAAGCTTTCTTT.

The chain has TRBV5-1 and TRBJ2-7, with TRBD2 identical over 13 bases. Germline loops: CDR1 SGHRS, CDR2 YFSETQ. V trimming: 3 bases; J trimming: 2 bases; junction bases outside the gene matches: 8. The CDR3 is made up of 17 amino acids. Here the CDR3 reads CASSSDSLAGGTYEQYF. In DNA, the CDR3 is TGCGCCAGCAGCTCAGACTCACTAGCGGGGGGGACCTACGAGCAGTACTTC. The whole variable domain, remainder taken from reference TRBV5-1 and TRBJ2-7, is KAGVTQTPRYLIKTRGQQVTLSCSPISGHRSVSWYQQTPGQGLQFLFEYFSETQRNKGNFPGRFSGRQFSNSRSEMNVSTLELGDSALYLCASSSDSLAGGTYEQYFGPGTRLTVT.

The chain carries TRBV5-4 and TRBJ2-2, with D perhaps TRBD1 (6 bases). Trimming pared 4 bases from V and 6 bases from J, leaving 19 bases between. Germline V gene data show CDR1 as SGHNT and CDR2 as YYREEE (reference sequence). This CDR3 is built from 16 residues. The CDR3 DNA is TGTGCCAGCAGCCAAAATCCCGGGACAAGACCCGGGGAGCTGTTTTTT. Translation gives CASSQNPGTRPGELFF.

This clone has a single count. CDR3 DNA sequence: TGTGCCAGCAGCCCAACGCCGCGGTCGGAAGAGACCCAGTACTTC. Residues: CASSPTPRSEETQYF. The rearrangement uses TRBV11-2 and TRBJ2-5; D remains unclear. Germline V gene sequence: CDR1 SGHAT, CDR2 FQNNGV. The CDR3 is 15 residues long. V lost 5 bases to trimming and J lost 3 bases, with 16 bases between them.

The genes are TRBV6-6 and TRBJ1-3; D is possibly TRBD1 (6 bases). The CDR3 totals 15 residues. Deletions cut 6 bases from V and 2 bases from J, with 14 bases between. Germline CDR1 reads MNHNY; CDR2 reads SVGAGI (reference sequence). The chain's CDR3 is CASSPGGAPGNTIYF. The CDR3 region has the DNA TGTGCCAGCAGCCCGGGGGGGGCGCCTGGAAACACCATATATTTT.

This clone was detected only once. V gene TRBV5-1 combines with J gene TRBJ2-3; 12 nucleotides match TRBD2. Germline CDR1 and CDR2: SGHRS and YFSETQ. This CDR3 region has 17 residues. The V and J ends lost 0 bases and 2 bases, in that order; junction bases with no gene match: 4. CDR3 protein: CASSLALAGGTTDTQYF. The CDR3 DNA follows: TGCGCCAGCAGCTTGGCCCTAGCGGGGGGGACCACAGATACGCAGTATTTT.

The chain is built from TRBV6-6 and TRBJ1-4; D is unclear. Germline loops: CDR1 MNHNY, CDR2 SVGAGI (reference sequence). Deletions cut 7 bases from V and 5 bases from J, with 11 bases between. The CDR3 sequence is 13 residues long. CDR3 sequence reads: CASILAENEKLFF. CDR3 nucleotides: TGTGCCAGCATCCTCGCGGAAAATGAAAAACTGTTTTTT.

The chain employs TRBV4-2 and TRBJ2-1, with TRBD1 matching over 8 bases. The germline V gene encodes CDR1 LGHNA and CDR2 YNFKEQ. The CDR3 has 13 amino acids. V shed 4 bases and J 7 bases; nucleotides not matched to a gene: 3. CDR3 residues: CASSPDRVNEQFF. The DNA for the CDR3 is TGTGCCAGCAGCCCGGACAGGGTTAATGAGCAGTTCTTC.

J is TRBJ1-4 and V is TRBV5-6; 8 nucleotides agree with TRBD1. The CDR3 extends over 14 amino acids. After removal of 6 bases from V and 6 bases from J, the junction contained 7 bases not matched to a gene. Germline CDR1 and CDR2: SGHDT and YYEEEE. The CDR3 here is CASNVGTGYEKLFF. Written as DNA, the CDR3 is TGTGCCAGCAATGTGGGGACAGGTTATGAAAAACTGTTTTTT. Based on the CDR3 plus reference TRBV5-6 and TRBJ1-4, the full variable domain is DAGVTQSPTHLIKTRGQQVTLRCSPKSGHDTVSWYQQALGQGPQFIFQYYEEEERQRGNFPDRFSGHQFPNYSSELNVNALLLGDSALYLCASNVGTGYEKLFFGSGTQLSVL.

This clone was seen a few times. The final CDR3 position lacks the conserved phenylalanine or tryptophan, pointing to a likely read error. The DNA is left out, because the CDR3 cannot be placed on it with certainty; the CDR3 is given as TCRdb lists it. This sequence joins TRBV6-5 and TRBJ1-6; TRBD1, as called in the table, went unchecked against the DNA. The germline V gene encodes CDR1 MNHEY and CDR2 SVGAGI. The CDR3 is 10 amino acids in total, end residues counted. The CDR3: CASSYVQGAR.

The rearrangement links TRBV27 to TRBJ1-2; TRBD1 aligns across 8 bases. Germline CDR1 MNHEY, CDR2 SMNVEV (reference sequence). The CDR3 has 16 amino acids. J lost 4 bases, V lost 6 bases, and 13 bases had no gene match. The CDR3 nucleotides read TGTGCCAGCAGCCCATCAGGGGGCCCATTCACCTATGGCTACACCTTC. Its protein is CASSPSGGPFTYGYTF.

The chain carries TRBV6-5 and TRBJ1-4; D ambiguous. The CDR3 covers 15 residues. V dropped 0 bases and J dropped 2 bases, with 7 bases sitting between them. Germline loops: CDR1 MNHEY, CDR2 SVGAGI. DNA for the CDR3: TGTGCCAGCAGTTACTCGGGCGGGACTAATGAAAAACTGTTTTTT. This gives the protein CASSYSGGTNEKLFF.

The rearrangement joins TRBV7-9 to TRBJ1-2, with D tentatively TRBD1 (5 bases). CDR1 SEHNR and CDR2 FQNEAQ come from the germline V gene (reference sequence). Between the trimmed V and J ends, which lost 9 bases and 7 bases, there was a span of 21 bases. This CDR3 contains 14 residues. The CDR3 nucleotides read TGTGCCAGTGGGGGAGGTACGACGACCATTGGCTACACCTTC. Protein product: CASGGGTTTIGYTF.

This chain joins TRBV19 and TRBJ1-1, with 9 bases matching TRBD1. There are 15 residues in the CDR3. The V gene's germline CDR1 is LNHDA and CDR2 SQIVND (reference sequence). V dropped 7 bases and J dropped 1; count of bases not matched to a gene: 7. This CDR3 is CASTAHRGPNTEAFF. The CDR3 nucleotides are TGTGCCAGTACCGCTCACAGGGGGCCGAACACTGAAGCTTTCTTT.